These 27 T cell receptor beta chains originate from one sample sequenced in a study of blood T cell repertoires in COVID-19. Profiled with immunoSEQ multiplex PCR; TCRdb holds only in-frame clones, not every one. The sample yields fewer than 200,000 clones, roughly 83% seen once. The sample taken for sequencing was PBMCs or T cells enriched from blood (not recorded which). The receptor source for this set is a woman between 45 and 60 years old who had recovered from COVID-19.

The CDR3 DNA sequence: TGTGCCAGCATCGACAGGTGGACCCTCTATGGCTACACCTTC. Protein sequence: CASIDRWTLYGYTF. V is TRBV6-5 and J is TRBJ1-2; weak D call: TRBD1 (6 bases). Germline CDR1 reads MNHEY; CDR2 reads SVGAGI. Trimming left V 7 bases short and J 4 bases short, with 16 bases between. The CDR3 is 14 residues long.

The chain couples TRBV6-2 or TRBV6-3 to TRBJ1-5; D is undetermined. Germline loops: CDR1 MNHEY, CDR2 SVGEGT. CDR3 length: 14 residues. Trimming took off 0 bases at V and 6 bases at J, with 9 bases between the two ends. The CDR3 sequence is CASSYSRGIQPQHF. The CDR3 nucleotides read TGTGCCAGCAGTTACTCGAGAGGGATTCAGCCCCAGCATTTT.

The rearrangement joins TRBV11-2 to TRBJ2-7; a weak D match, TRBD1 (5 bases). The germline V gene has CDR1 SGHAT and CDR2 FQNNGV. This CDR3 is 14 amino acids long. The V end was cut by 1 base, the J end by 2 bases, with 9 bases between. The CDR3 spells CASSLAWGTYEQYV. CDR3 nucleotide sequence: TGTGCCAGCAGCTTAGCCTGGGGCACCTACGAGCAGTACGTC.

The gene calls are TRBV19 and TRBJ1-1, with D possibly being TRBD1 (5 bases). Germline loops: CDR1 LNHDA, CDR2 SQIVND (reference sequence). V was cut by 2 bases and J by 4 bases, with 8 bases left in between. The length of the CDR3 is 13 residues. The CDR3 DNA follows: TGTGCCAGTAGTATACAGGGTTTCACTGAAGCTTTCTTT. Encoded protein: CASSIQGFTEAFF.

The chain couples TRBV4-3 to TRBJ1-2; the D is unclear. Germline loops: CDR1 LGHNA, CDR2 YSLEER. V lost 4 bases, J lost 2 bases, and 14 bases lay in between. The CDR3 is 15 residues long. The DNA for the CDR3 is TGCGCCAGCAGCCTGGCCGACAATACAAACTATGGCTACACCTTC. Amino acids: CASSLADNTNYGYTF.

V usage is TRBV7-9 and J usage is TRBJ1-6; TRBD1 matches 8 bases. Per germline, CDR1 SEHNR and CDR2 FQNEAQ (reference sequence). Trimming cost V 4 bases and J 0 bases; bases outside gene matches: 5. This CDR3 has 17 amino acids. CDR3 DNA: TGTGCCAGCAGCTCCAGGGGGCTAGACTCCTATAATTCACCCCTCCACTTT. Protein: CASSSRGLDSYNSPLHF.

This clone has only a few counts. V and J are TRBV7-8 and TRBJ1-4, with TRBD1 identical over 12 bases. The CDR3 extends over 16 amino acids. J lost 10 bases, V lost 3 bases, and 9 bases had no gene match. Germline CDR1 SGHVS, CDR2 FQNEAQ. CDR3 nucleotide sequence: TGTGCCAGCAGCTTCTCCACCGGGACAGGGGGCGGAAAACTGTTTTTT. It yields the protein CASSFSTGTGGGKLFF.

The rearrangement links TRBV4-2 to TRBJ2-3, with 8 positions matching TRBD2. Germline V gives CDR1 LGHNA, CDR2 YNFKEQ. V shed 1 base, J shed 3 bases, and the junction held 12 bases outside the gene matches. The CDR3 spans 18 residues. CDR3 sequence: CASSQGRAPAGETDTQYF. In DNA, the CDR3 is TGTGCCAGCAGCCAAGGCCGAGCTCCAGCGGGGGAAACAGATACGCAGTATTTT.

The chain uses TRBV9 and TRBJ2-2, with TRBD1 matching over 10 bases. Germline trimming cut 1 base from V and 8 bases from J; bases unmatched to any gene: 2. The CDR3 has 14 residues. Germline assignment: CDR1 SGDLS and CDR2 YYNGEE. The DNA for the CDR3 is TGTGCCAGCAGCGTATGGACAGGGGGTGGGGAGCTGTTTTTT. Protein: CASSVWTGGGELFF.

The rearrangement links TRBV7-3 to TRBJ2-3; tentatively, D is TRBD1 (7 bases). Germline V gene data show CDR1 as SGHTA and CDR2 as FQGTGA. Trimming stripped 5 bases from V and 1 base from J, with 19 bases between. The CDR3 has 17 amino acids. DNA for the CDR3: TGTGCCAGCAGCCGAAGGGGGCGGGACTCTCGCACAGATACGCAGTATTTT. Amino acid sequence: CASSRRGRDSRTDTQYF.

CDR3 region: CASSPAGGSRDEQFF. The CDR3 DNA reads TGTGCCAGCTCACCAGCGGGAGGGAGTCGGGATGAGCAGTTCTTC. The chain employs TRBV18 and TRBJ2-1, with TRBD2 identical over 9 bases. This CDR3 is built from 15 residues. Germline V gene lookup returns CDR1 KGHSH and CDR2 LQKENI. The ends lost 2 bases at V and 8 bases at J; junction bases unmatched: 7.

The chain recombines TRBV19 with TRBJ1-4; D might be TRBD1 (5 bases). Trimming took 8 bases from V and 5 from J, leaving 18 bases between them. CDR3 length: 15 residues. From germline, CDR1 is LNHDA and CDR2 SQIVND (reference sequence). The DNA of the CDR3 is TGTGCCAGTGCTTGGGGTTCAGGGTCGAATGAAAAACTGTTTTTT. Its protein is CASAWGSGSNEKLFF.

This clone occurred once. The rearrangement links TRBV11-3 to TRBJ1-5; perhaps TRBD1 as D (6 bases). Between the trimmed V and J ends, which lost 3 bases and 3 bases, there was a span of 9 bases. CDR1 and CDR2 from the germline V gene are SGHNT and YENEEA. The CDR3 length is 14 residues. The DNA for the CDR3 is TGTGCCAGCAGCTTTAACAGGGACAATCAGCCCCAGCATTTT. This encodes CASSFNRDNQPQHF. Variable domain in full (rest from reference TRBV11-3 and TRBJ1-5): EAGVVQSPRYKIIEKKQPVAFWCNPISGHNTLYWYLQNLGQGPELLIRYENEEAVDDSQLPKDRFSAERLKGVDSTLKIQPAELGDSAVYLCASSFNRDNQPQHFGDGTRLSIL.

The chain joins TRBV5-1 to TRBJ2-3, with 9 bases lining up with TRBD1. Germline V gene lookup returns CDR1 SGHRS and CDR2 YFSETQ. V shed 0 bases and J 3 bases; nucleotides not matched to a gene: 2. The CDR3 is 15 amino acids. CDR3 region: CASSLDGTGTDTQYF. The CDR3 bases are TGCGCCAGCAGCTTGGACGGGACAGGGACAGATACGCAGTATTTT. Complete variable domain (other parts from reference TRBV5-1 and TRBJ2-3): KAGVTQTPRYLIKTRGQQVTLSCSPISGHRSVSWYQQTPGQGLQFLFEYFSETQRNKGNFPGRFSGRQFSNSRSEMNVSTLELGDSALYLCASSLDGTGTDTQYFGPGTRLTVL.

This clone was seen once. The chain has TRBV21-1 and TRBJ2-1; the table's D gene call, TRBD2, was not cross checked with the DNA. TRBV21-1 is labeled a pseudogene. This CDR3 comprises 19 residues. The CDR3 nucleotides are TGTGCCAGCAGCATACGGACTAGCGGGAGGCCTTGGGTTGACAATGAGCAGTTCTTC. Its translation: CASSIRTSGRPWVDNEQFF.

V and J are TRBV28 and TRBJ2-6; unclear D gene. The CDR3 is 15 amino acids. The germline CDR1 and CDR2 sequences are MDHEN and SYDVKM. The ends were cut back, 6 bases at V and 2 bases at J, with 11 bases in the middle. CDR3 protein: CASSSPRAGANVLTF. Written as DNA, the CDR3 is TGTGCCAGCAGCTCCCCTAGAGCTGGGGCCAACGTCCTGACTTTC. Complete variable domain (other parts from reference TRBV28 and TRBJ2-6): DVKVTQSSRYLVKRTGEKVFLECVQDMDHENMFWYRQDPGLGLRLIYFSYDVKMKEKGDIPEGYSVSREKKERFSLILESASTNQTSMYLCASSSPRAGANVLTFGAGSRLTVL.

This chain uses TRBV5-4 with TRBJ2-1, with D possibly matching TRBD1 (5 bases). V lost 0 bases and J lost 0, with 7 bases in between. Germline V gene data show CDR1 as SGHNT and CDR2 as YYREEE (reference sequence). The CDR3 has 15 amino acids. Here the CDR3 DNA reads TGTGCCAGCAGCTTGGGGGGCGGCTCCTACAATGAGCAGTTCTTC. Translated: CASSLGGGSYNEQFF.

The chain couples TRBV29-1 to TRBJ1-2, with 7 bases matching TRBD1. Germline V CDR1 and CDR2: SQVTM, ANQGSEA. V shed 6 bases and J 6 bases; nucleotides not matched to a gene: 13. The CDR3 is 14 residues long. CDR3 in amino acids: CSVEPGQRRDGYTF. Written as DNA, the CDR3 is TGCAGCGTAGAGCCGGGACAGAGAAGGGATGGCTACACCTTC. Looking up the rest from reference TRBV29-1 and TRBJ1-2 gives the full variable domain: SAVISQKPSRDICQRGTSLTIQCQVDSQVTMMFWYRQQPGQSLTLIATANQGSEATYESGFVIDKFPISRPNLTFSTLTVSNMSPEDSSIYLCSVEPGQRRDGYTFGSGTRLTVV.

The gene calls are TRBV13 and TRBJ1-2, with 11 nucleotides matching TRBD1. The CDR3 loop spans 15 amino acids. V dropped 4 bases and J dropped 8; count of bases not matched to a gene: 9. CDR1 PRHDT and CDR2 FYEKMQ come from the germline V gene (reference sequence). CDR3: CASSSDRGRIRGYTF. As DNA, the CDR3 is TGTGCCAGCAGCTCGGACAGGGGGCGAATCAGAGGCTACACCTTC. The full variable domain, its missing parts supplied by reference TRBV13 and TRBJ1-2, is AAGVIQSPRHLIKEKRETATLKCYPIPRHDTVYWYQQGPGQDPQFLISFYEKMQSDKGSIPDRFSAQQFSDYHSELNMSSLELGDSALYFCASSSDRGRIRGYTFGSGTRLTVV.

The chain combines TRBV5-4 with TRBJ2-1; maybe TRBD2 (6 bases). With 4 bases removed from V and 6 bases from J, the gap between germline ends came to 11 bases. Germline V gene lookup returns CDR1 SGHNT and CDR2 YYREEE (reference sequence). CDR3 length: 13 residues. This CDR3 reads CASSTGLSNEQFF. CDR3 DNA: TGTGCCAGCAGCACGGGACTCTCCAATGAGCAGTTCTTC. Together with reference TRBV5-4 and TRBJ2-1, the CDR3 gives the full variable domain: ETGVTQSPTHLIKTRGQQVTLRCSSQSGHNTVSWYQQALGQGPQFIFQYYREEENGRGNFPPRFSGLQFPNYSSELNVNALELDDSALYLCASSTGLSNEQFFGPGTRLTVL.

This clone was found many times. J is TRBJ1-5 and V is TRBV7-2, with 9 nucleotides matching TRBD1. V gave up 5 bases and J gave up 7 bases; unmatched junction bases: 6. The germline V gene encodes CDR1 SGHTA and CDR2 FQGNSA. This CDR3 spans 14 amino acids. The CDR3 here is CASSPTGGRQPQHF. Here the CDR3 DNA reads TGTGCCAGCAGCCCTACAGGGGGCCGCCAGCCCCAGCATTTT. Together with reference TRBV7-2 and TRBJ1-5, the CDR3 gives the full variable domain: GAGVSQSPSNKVTEKGKDVELRCDPISGHTALYWYRQSLGQGLEFLIYFQGNSAPDKSGLPSDRFSAERTGGSVSTLTIQRTQQEDSAVYLCASSPTGGRQPQHFGDGTRLSIL.

This chain joins TRBV18 and TRBJ1-6; D ambiguous. Trimming took 2 bases from V and 9 from J, leaving 11 bases between them. Germline V CDR1 and CDR2: KGHSH, LQKENI. The CDR3 has 14 amino acids. The CDR3 coding sequence is TGTGCCAGCTCACCAGGGTTAACGGGTTCACCCCTCCACTTT. It specifies CASSPGLTGSPLHF.

Here the CDR3 DNA reads TGTGCCTGGTCGACAGGGGCGGGCTACACCTTC. Translated, it gives CAWSTGAGYTF. This chain uses TRBV30 with TRBJ1-2; 8 bases fit TRBD1. Trimming cost V 5 bases and J 8 bases; bases outside gene matches: 4. CDR3 size: 11 residues. CDR1 GTSNPN and CDR2 SVGIG come from the germline V gene (reference sequence).

The chain links TRBV28 to TRBJ2-7; D is perhaps TRBD1 (5 bases). V was trimmed by 6 bases and J by 0 bases, leaving 15 bases between them. CDR3 length equals 15 residues. Germline V gene sequence: CDR1 MDHEN, CDR2 SYDVKM. CDR3 protein: CASRSTASSSYEQYV. The CDR3 bases are TGTGCCAGCAGATCGACAGCTTCAAGCTCCTACGAGCAGTACGTC.

This clone was counted only a few times. The chain combines TRBV28 with TRBJ1-6, with TRBD1 identical over 8 bases. The CDR3 has 14 residues. Germline lookup yields CDR1 MDHEN and CDR2 SYDVKM. Germline trimming cut 6 bases from V and 9 bases from J; bases unmatched to any gene: 7. The CDR3 DNA reads as TGTGCCAGCAGCTGGACAGGGTTAGGTTCACCCCTCCACTTT. Protein sequence: CASSWTGLGSPLHF.

This chain joins TRBV29-1 and TRBJ1-1; TRBD1 is a possible D gene (6 bases). From germline, CDR1 is SQVTM and CDR2 ANQGSEA. The V end was cut by 3 bases, the J end by 5 bases, with 16 bases between. The CDR3 runs to 14 residues. Here the CDR3 DNA reads TGCAGCGTTGAGGTGCGGGGGGCGGAGACTGAAGCTTTCTTT. This codes for CSVEVRGAETEAFF. Using reference TRBV29-1 and TRBJ1-1 for the parts outside the CDR3, the full variable domain is SAVISQKPSRDICQRGTSLTIQCQVDSQVTMMFWYRQQPGQSLTLIATANQGSEATYESGFVIDKFPISRPNLTFSTLTVSNMSPEDSSIYLCSVEVRGAETEAFFGQGTRLTVV.

The rearrangement joins TRBV11-2 to TRBJ2-2; 7 bases fit TRBD1. With V trimmed by 1 base and J by 1 base, 0 bases remained unmatched. Germline CDR1 reads SGHAT; CDR2 reads FQNNGV. The CDR3 is made up of 15 amino acids. As DNA, the CDR3 is TGTGCCAGCAGCTTAGGACAGGGGAACACCGGGGAGCTGTTTTTT. This codes for CASSLGQGNTGELFF. Combining the CDR3 with reference TRBV11-2 and TRBJ2-2 gives the whole variable domain EAGVAQSPRYKIIEKRQSVAFWCNPISGHATLYWYQQILGQGPKLLIQFQNNGVVDDSQLPKDRFSAERLKGVDSTLKIQPAKLEDSAVYLCASSLGQGNTGELFFGEGSRLTVL.